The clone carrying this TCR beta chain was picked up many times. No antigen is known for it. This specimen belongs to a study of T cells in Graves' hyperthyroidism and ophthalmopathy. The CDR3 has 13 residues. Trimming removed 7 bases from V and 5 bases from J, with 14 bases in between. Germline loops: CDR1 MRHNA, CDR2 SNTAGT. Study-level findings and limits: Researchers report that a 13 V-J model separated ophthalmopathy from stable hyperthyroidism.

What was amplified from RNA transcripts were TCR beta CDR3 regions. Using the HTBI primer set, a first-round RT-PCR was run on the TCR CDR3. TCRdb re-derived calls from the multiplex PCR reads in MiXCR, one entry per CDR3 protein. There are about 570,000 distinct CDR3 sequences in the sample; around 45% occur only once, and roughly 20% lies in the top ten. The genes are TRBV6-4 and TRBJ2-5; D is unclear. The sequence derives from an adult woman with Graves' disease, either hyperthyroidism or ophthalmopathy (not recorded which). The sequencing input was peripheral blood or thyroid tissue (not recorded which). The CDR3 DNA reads TGTGCCAGCATTCGGAAGGAACTGGAGACCCAGTACTTC. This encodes CASIRKELETQYF.